These 17 T cell receptor beta chains came from one sample sequenced in a study of identical twins. One entry per CDR3 protein results from TCRdb running MiXCR on the 5' RACE reads. Of some 1,700,000 distinct CDR3 sequences in the sample, more than 30% are singletons; the top ten hold less than 0.35%. Source material: cord blood. The receptors were sampled from a newborn girl in good health.

V and J are TRBV20-1 and TRBJ2-7, with 10 bases aligning to TRBD2. After removal of 6 bases from V and 6 bases from J, the junction contained 11 bases not matched to a gene. Germline-derived CDR1 and CDR2 are DFQATT and SNEGSKA (reference sequence). This CDR3 is 14 amino acids long. CDR3 coding DNA: TGCAGTGCAAAGGACCTAGCGGGAGTAAGCGAGCAGTACTTC. It translates to CSAKDLAGVSEQYF.

The CDR3 spells CASSEGSETQYF. CDR3 bases: TGTGCCAGCAGTGAGGGGAGCGAGACCCAGTACTTC. The V call is TRBV25-1, the J call TRBJ2-5, with a possible D match to TRBD2 (5 bases). The CDR3 runs to 12 residues. In germline, CDR1 is MGHDK, CDR2 SYGVNS. V was trimmed by 3 bases and J by 5 bases, leaving 7 bases between them.

V gene TRBV13 combines with J gene TRBJ2-7; a possible D gene is TRBD1 (5 bases). The CDR3 sequence is 17 residues long. Trimming took off 3 bases at V and 0 bases at J, with 18 bases between the two ends. Germline CDR1 reads PRHDT; CDR2 reads FYEKMQ (reference sequence). The CDR3 protein is CASSLGPYTTSSYEQYF. As DNA, the CDR3 is TGTGCCAGCAGCTTGGGGCCCTACACGACCAGCTCCTACGAGCAGTACTTC.

In its sample, this clonotype was seen a few times. V is TRBV6-1 and J is TRBJ2-7, with D perhaps given as TRBD1 or TRBD2 (5 bases each). This CDR3 region has 16 residues. V was pared by 4 bases and J by 0 bases, with 16 bases between. CDR1 is MNHNS, CDR2 SASEGT, per germline. CDR3 in amino acids: CASSGPGGPSSYEQYF. Written as DNA, the CDR3 is TGTGCCAGCAGTGGACCTGGGGGACCCAGCTCCTACGAGCAGTACTTC.

Turning to this clonotype: Germline and junction disagree at one end, which may indicate a read error. This chain links TRBV16 with TRBJ1-6; no clear D. This CDR3 contains 16 residues. The V gene's germline CDR1 is KGHSY and CDR2 FQNENV. The CDR3 nucleotides are TGTGCCAGCAGCCAAAATCCACCAACGAATAATTCACCCCCCCACTTT. This translates into CASSQNPPTNNSPPHF.

The chain employs TRBV20-1 and TRBJ2-7; TRBD2 matches 9 bases. V lost 6 bases to trimming and J lost 3 bases; unmatched junction nucleotides: 9. The germline CDR1 and CDR2 sequences are DFQATT and SNEGSKA (reference sequence). This CDR3 has 14 residues. The CDR3 region has the DNA TGCAGTGCCTCCTCGCGGGAGGGCCTCTACGAGCAGTACTTC. Residues: CSASSREGLYEQYF.

This clonotype was observed a handful of times. The V and J genes are TRBV5-1 and TRBJ2-5, with D perhaps being TRBD1 or TRBD2 (5 bases each). This CDR3 has 15 residues. Germline V lookup: CDR1 SGHRS, CDR2 YFSETQ. Trimming removed 2 bases at V and 5 bases at J, with 16 bases between. As DNA, the CDR3 is TGCGCCAGCAGCTTTCGGGGCCCATCGGAGGAGACCCAGTACTTC. Translated: CASSFRGPSEETQYF.

This clonotype appeared a few times. This chain connects TRBV20-1 to TRBJ2-5; D remains ambiguous. CDR1 DFQATT and CDR2 SNEGSKA come from the germline V gene (reference sequence). The V gene lost 2 bases and the J gene lost 4 bases, with 5 bases spanning the gap. This CDR3 has 11 amino acids. CDR3 bases: TGCAGTGCTAGACTCCTAGAGACCCAGTACTTC. Translation: CSARLLETQYF.

The table lists this clonotype with a few counts. The V call is TRBV5-6, the J call TRBJ1-2; D remains ambiguous. The CDR3 is 13 amino acids. Trimming pared 3 bases from V and 4 bases from J, leaving 10 bases between. Germline V gene data show CDR1 as SGHDT and CDR2 as YYEEEE. The CDR3 nucleotides are TGTGCCAGCAGCTCGGGGTCCCTCTATGGCTACACCTTC. Encoded protein: CASSSGSLYGYTF.

In its sample, this clonotype was seen many times. V and J are TRBV3-1 and TRBJ2-7; D unclear. CDR1 and CDR2 from the germline V gene are LGHDT and YNNKEL (reference sequence). The V end was cut by 1 base, the J end by 3 bases, with 7 bases between. CDR3 size: 13 residues. The CDR3 reads CASSQGSYYEQYF. In nucleotides, the CDR3 is TGTGCCAGCAGCCAAGGTTCGTACTACGAGCAGTACTTC.

V gene TRBV21-1 combines with J gene TRBJ1-5; the table's TRBD1 call for D was not verified on the DNA. TRBV21-1 is designated a pseudogene. The CDR3 contains 20 residues. In nucleotides, the CDR3 is TGTGCCAGCAGCAAAGTACCCCAGGGGAACTCTCTTTATAGCAATCAGCCCCAGCATTTT. This translates into CASSKVPQGNSLYSNQPQHF.

This clonotype was counted between two and nine times. The chain recombines TRBV6-7 with TRBJ2-3; D remains ambiguous. TRBV6-7 is annotated as an ORF whose role is uncertain. Trimming took 6 bases from V and 2 from J, leaving 15 bases between them. CDR3 size: 15 residues. CDR3 region: CASRYPGRPTDTQYF. Written as DNA, the CDR3 is TGTGCCAGCAGGTACCCGGGCAGACCCACAGATACGCAGTATTTT.

V usage is TRBV4-2 and J usage is TRBJ2-7, with 9 bases fitting TRBD2. CDR1 and CDR2 from the germline V gene are LGHNA and YNFKEQ. This CDR3 is 16 amino acids long. The ends lost 5 bases at V and 7 bases at J; junction bases unmatched: 15. The CDR3 loop reads CASSFRLADYNNEQYF. The CDR3 region has the DNA TGTGCCAGCAGCTTCAGACTAGCGGATTACAACAATGAGCAGTACTTC.

This clonotype turned up a few times. The rearrangement links TRBV2 to TRBJ2-7, with 8 nucleotides matching TRBD1. In germline, CDR1 is SNHLY, CDR2 FYNNEI. There are 15 residues in the CDR3. With 3 bases clipped from V and 2 bases from J, the junction kept 6 bases outside the gene matches. The CDR3 region has the DNA TGTGCCAGCAGTGAGGTCAGGGGGCATCCCTACGAGCAGTACTTC. This translates into CASSEVRGHPYEQYF.

This clonotype was seen more than once but under ten times. This chain links TRBV3-1 with TRBJ1-5, with D tentatively TRBD1 (6 bases). Trimming stripped 8 bases from V and 0 bases from J, with 8 bases between. Germline loops: CDR1 LGHDT, CDR2 YNNKEL (reference sequence). CDR3 length equals 13 residues. The CDR3 here is CASGGHSNQPQHF. CDR3 DNA sequence: TGTGCCAGCGGGGGGCATAGCAATCAGCCCCAGCATTTT. The full variable domain, completed using reference TRBV3-1 and TRBJ1-5, is DTAVSQTPKYLVTQMGNDKSIKCEQNLGHDTMYWYKQDSKKFLKIMFSYNNKELIINETVPNRFSPKSPDKAHLNLHINSLELGDSAVYFCASGGHSNQPQHFGDGTRLSIL.

Here the CDR3 reads CASSQVQRPWGPDPYEQYF. For the CDR3, the DNA is TGTGCCAGCAGCCAAGTACAAAGGCCCTGGGGACCCGATCCCTACGAGCAGTACTTC. This sequence joins TRBV14 and TRBJ2-7; D assignment may be TRBD1 or TRBD2 (5 bases each). Trimming cost V 1 base and J 2 bases, with 24 bases left between them. The CDR3 is 19 residues long. Germline lookup yields CDR1 SGHDN and CDR2 FVKESK.

This clonotype was detected a few times. The chain joins TRBV2 to TRBJ1-1; D not certain. Trimming removed 10 bases at V and 0 bases at J, with 12 bases between. The CDR3 contains 13 residues. CDR1 SNHLY and CDR2 FYNNEI come from the germline V gene. Here the CDR3 DNA reads TGTGCCAATTTTAAGACGGTGAACACTGAAGCTTTCTTT. Its protein is CANFKTVNTEAFF.